These T cell receptor beta chains were read from a single sample in a study of cytomegalovirus exposure and HLA in healthy donors. Assay: immunoSEQ multiplex PCR; the TCRdb copy retains only in-frame clones and omits some. The table includes roughly 67,000 clones, around 80% detected once. The sample consisted of PBMCs. These receptors were obtained from a young woman in good health and CMV-seronegative. CDR3s include the opening cysteine and the closing phenylalanine or tryptophan. D genes are given only for firm matches. Size tells how often a clone was seen (once, few, many) or the class of an expanded clone, and some rows leave it out.

v_gene	j_gene	d_gene	abundance	CDR3aa	CDR3nt
TRBV6-1	TRBJ2-1	TRBD2	-	CASNELAGGSNEQFF	TGTGCCAGCAACGAACTAGCGGGGGGGTCGAATGAGCAGTTCTTC
TRBV15	TRBJ1-2	-	-	CATSRDKTRVKDGYTF	TGTGCCACCAGCAGAGATAAAACCAGGGTCAAGGATGGCTACACCTTC
TRBV13	TRBJ2-7	-	-	CASSLRGKDEQYF	TGTGCCAGCAGCTTACGGGGAAAGGACGAGCAGTACTTC
TRBV18	TRBJ1-1	TRBD1	-	CASSPVPDRVWSYSTEAFF	TGTGCCAGCTCACCCGTCCCCGACAGGGTGTGGAGTTATTCCACTGAAGCTTTCTTT
TRBV7-6	TRBJ2-2	TRBD2	-	CASSSQPGTRITGELFF	TGTGCCAGCAGCTCCCAGCCCGGGACTAGGATAACCGGGGAGCTGTTTTTT
TRBV19	TRBJ1-3	TRBD1	-	CASSTGTAGNTIYF	TGTGCCAGTAGTACCGGGACAGCTGGAAACACCATATATTTT
TRBV19	TRBJ2-5	TRBD1	-	CASSIWYRGRETQYF	TGTGCCAGTAGTATCTGGTACAGGGGGAGGGAGACCCAGTACTTC
TRBV2	TRBJ1-5	-	once	CASSVEGRSNQPQHF	TGTGCCAGCAGTGTGGAGGGGCGCAGCAATCAGCCCCAGCATTTT
TRBV7-8	TRBJ2-2	TRBD2	-	CASSSTSGGLLDTGELFF	TGTGCCAGCAGCTCGACTAGCGGGGGGCTCTTAGACACCGGGGAGCTGTTTTTT
TRBV4-2	TRBJ2-5	TRBD2	-	CASSLRGGTSGGAGETQYF	TGTGCCAGCAGCCTCCGGGGAGGGACTAGCGGGGGGGCAGGGGAGACCCAGTACTTC
TRBV6-5	TRBJ1-5	-	once	CASGRQGYQPQHF	TGTGCCAGCGGAAGACAAGGTTATCAGCCCCAGCATTTT
TRBV13	TRBJ2-1	TRBD1	-	CASSLTLDRAWVNEQFF	TGTGCCAGCAGCTTAACGCTGGACAGGGCATGGGTGAATGAGCAGTTCTTC
TRBV5-1	TRBJ2-1	-	-	CASRPLTGLTYNEQFF	TGCGCCAGCCGCCCACTCACGGGACTCACCTACAATGAGCAGTTCTTC
TRBV27	TRBJ2-5	-	few	CASRALGVGETQYF	TGTGCCAGCAGGGCCCTGGGAGTAGGTGAGACCCAGTACTTC
TRBV7-9	TRBJ2-2	-	-	CASSSDRRDTGELFF	TGTGCCAGCAGCTCTGACAGGAGAGACACCGGGGAGCTGTTTTTT
TRBV9	TRBJ1-5	TRBD1	-	CASSAPRQGAGNQPQHF	TGTGCCAGCAGCGCACCTAGACAGGGGGCGGGCAATCAGCCCCAGCATTTT
TRBV4-1	TRBJ1-3	-	-	CASSQGGGLQGNTIYF	TGCGCCAGCAGCCAAGGGGGGGGGTTGCAAGGAAACACCATATATTTT
TRBV6-1	TRBJ2-1	TRBD2	-	CASSQLAGNTNEQFF	TGTGCCAGCAGTCAGCTAGCGGGGAATACAAATGAGCAGTTCTTC
TRBV19	TRBJ2-1	TRBD2	-	CASSLTSGASYNEQFF	TGTGCCAGCTCTCTGACTAGCGGGGCGTCCTACAATGAGCAGTTCTTC
TRBV6-6	TRBJ2-7	TRBD1	once	CASSPTGVEQYF	TGTGCCAGCAGTCCGACAGGGGTCGAGCAGTACTTC
TRBV19	TRBJ1-2	-	-	CASSIRGYYGYTF	TGTGCCAGTAGTATTCGGGGGTACTATGGCTACACCTTC
TRBV6-5	TRBJ2-1	TRBD1	-	CASSYPDRAGYNEQFF	TGTGCCAGCAGTTATCCGGACAGGGCGGGGTACAATGAGCAGTTCTTC
TRBV10-3	TRBJ2-1	-	-	CAISELGPEQFF	TGTGCCATCAGTGAACTAGGCCCAGAGCAGTTCTTC
TRBV5-4	TRBJ1-2	-	-	CASSLPVRSSGYTF	TGTGCCAGCAGCTTGCCTGTTCGGTCGAGTGGCTACACCTTC
TRBV5-4	TRBJ1-1	-	-	CASSLERHLNTEAFF	TGTGCCAGCAGCTTGGAGAGACACCTGAACACTGAAGCTTTCTTT
TRBV4-2	TRBJ2-3	TRBD2	-	CASSRKIDTRGTDTQYF	TGTGCCAGCAGCCGTAAAATCGACACGCGGGGGACAGATACGCAGTATTTT
TRBV19	TRBJ2-7	TRBD1	-	CASSPRTGLTYEQYF	TGTGCCAGTAGCCCTAGGACAGGGCTCACCTACGAGCAGTACTTC